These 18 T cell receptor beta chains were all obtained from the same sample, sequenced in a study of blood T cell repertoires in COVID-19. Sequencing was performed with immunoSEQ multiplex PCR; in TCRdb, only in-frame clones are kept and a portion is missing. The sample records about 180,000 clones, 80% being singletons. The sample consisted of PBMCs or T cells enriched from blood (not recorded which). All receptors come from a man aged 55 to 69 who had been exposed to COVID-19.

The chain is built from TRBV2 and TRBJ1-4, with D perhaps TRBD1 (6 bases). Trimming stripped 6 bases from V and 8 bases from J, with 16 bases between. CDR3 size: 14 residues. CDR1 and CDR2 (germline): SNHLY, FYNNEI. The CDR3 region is CASSATGTPEKLFF. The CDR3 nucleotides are TGTGCCAGCAGCGCCACCGGGACACCCGAAAAACTGTTTTTT.

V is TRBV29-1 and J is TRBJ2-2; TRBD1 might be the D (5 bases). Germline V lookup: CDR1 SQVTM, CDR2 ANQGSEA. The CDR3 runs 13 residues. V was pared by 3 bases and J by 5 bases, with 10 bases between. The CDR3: CSVDQGYTGELFF. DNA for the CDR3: TGCAGCGTTGACCAGGGCTATACCGGGGAGCTGTTTTTT.

The DNA for the CDR3 is TGTGCCAGCAGTTACCGGACAGGGGGCGCTTTTTATGGCTACACCTTC. Residues: CASSYRTGGAFYGYTF. The V call is TRBV27, the J call TRBJ1-2; 11 nucleotides match TRBD1. The CDR3 length is 16 residues. V dropped 4 bases and J dropped 5; count of bases not matched to a gene: 9. From germline, CDR1 is MNHEY and CDR2 SMNVEV (reference sequence).

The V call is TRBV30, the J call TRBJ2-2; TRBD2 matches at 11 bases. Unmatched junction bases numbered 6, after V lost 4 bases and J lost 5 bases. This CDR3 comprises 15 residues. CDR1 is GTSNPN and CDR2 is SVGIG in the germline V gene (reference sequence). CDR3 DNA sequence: TGTGCCTGGACTCCCGGGACTAGCGGAACCGGGGAGCTGTTTTTT. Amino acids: CAWTPGTSGTGELFF.

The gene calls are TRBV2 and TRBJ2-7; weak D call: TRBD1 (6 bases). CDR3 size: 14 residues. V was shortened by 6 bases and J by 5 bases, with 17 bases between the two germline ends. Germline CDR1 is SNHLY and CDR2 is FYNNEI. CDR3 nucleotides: TGTGCCAGCAGGGGCTACAGGGCTCGGGACGAGCAGTACTTC. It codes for CASRGYRARDEQYF.

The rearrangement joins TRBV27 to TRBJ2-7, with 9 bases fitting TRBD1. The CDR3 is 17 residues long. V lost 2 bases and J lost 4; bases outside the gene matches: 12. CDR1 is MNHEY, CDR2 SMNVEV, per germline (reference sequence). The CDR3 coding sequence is TGTGCCAGCAGTTTAATGGCCGGGACAGGGTATTCGTACGAGCAGTACTTC. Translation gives CASSLMAGTGYSYEQYF.

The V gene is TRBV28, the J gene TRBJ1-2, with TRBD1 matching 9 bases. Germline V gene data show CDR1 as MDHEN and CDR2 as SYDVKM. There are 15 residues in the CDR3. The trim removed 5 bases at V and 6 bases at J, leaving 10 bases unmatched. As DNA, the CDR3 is TGTGCCAGCAGTCCCCCCACAGGGGGCTCCAATGGCTACACCTTC. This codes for CASSPPTGGSNGYTF.

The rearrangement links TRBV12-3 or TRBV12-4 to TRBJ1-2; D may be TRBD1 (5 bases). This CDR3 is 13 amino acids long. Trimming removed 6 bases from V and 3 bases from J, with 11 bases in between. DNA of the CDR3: TGTGCCAGCAGCTCCGGACATTACTATGGCTACACCTTC. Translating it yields CASSSGHYYGYTF.

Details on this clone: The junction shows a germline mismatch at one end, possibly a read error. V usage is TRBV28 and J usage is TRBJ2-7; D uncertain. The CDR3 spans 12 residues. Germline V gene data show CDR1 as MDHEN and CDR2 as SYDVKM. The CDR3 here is CASSLSLGSSDF. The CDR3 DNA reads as TGTGCCAGCAGTTTATCCCTCGGGTCGTCGGACTTC.

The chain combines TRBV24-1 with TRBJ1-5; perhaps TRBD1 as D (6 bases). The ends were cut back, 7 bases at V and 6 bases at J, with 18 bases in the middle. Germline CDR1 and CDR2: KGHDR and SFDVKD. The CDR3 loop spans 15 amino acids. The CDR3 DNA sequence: TGTGCCACCAGGGCAGGGGTCCAGGGGCTTCAGCCCCAGCATTTT. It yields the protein CATRAGVQGLQPQHF.

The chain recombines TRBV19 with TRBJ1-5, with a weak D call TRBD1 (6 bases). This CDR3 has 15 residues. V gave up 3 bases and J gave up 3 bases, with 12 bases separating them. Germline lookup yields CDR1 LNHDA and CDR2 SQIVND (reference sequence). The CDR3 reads CASSILGGNNQPQHF. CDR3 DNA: TGTGCCAGTAGTATCTTAGGGGGAAACAATCAGCCCCAGCATTTT.

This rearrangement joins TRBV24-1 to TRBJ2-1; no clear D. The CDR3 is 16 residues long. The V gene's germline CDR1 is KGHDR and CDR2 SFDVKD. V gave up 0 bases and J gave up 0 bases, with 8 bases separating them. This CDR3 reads CATSDLKSHSYNEQFF. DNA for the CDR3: TGTGCCACCAGTGATTTGAAATCCCACTCCTACAATGAGCAGTTCTTC.

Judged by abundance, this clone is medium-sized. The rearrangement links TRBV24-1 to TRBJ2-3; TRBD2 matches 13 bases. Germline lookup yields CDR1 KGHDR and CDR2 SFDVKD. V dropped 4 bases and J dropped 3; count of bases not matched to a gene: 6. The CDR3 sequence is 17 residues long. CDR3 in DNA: TGTGCCACCAGTGACTCCAGGACTAGCGGGAGAACAGATACGCAGTATTTT. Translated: CATSDSRTSGRTDTQYF.

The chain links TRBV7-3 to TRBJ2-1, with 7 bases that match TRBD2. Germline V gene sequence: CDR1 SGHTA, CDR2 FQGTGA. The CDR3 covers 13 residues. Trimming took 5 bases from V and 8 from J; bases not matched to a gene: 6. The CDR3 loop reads CASSTTAGDEQFF. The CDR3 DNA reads TGTGCCAGCAGCACCACGGCGGGAGATGAGCAGTTCTTC.

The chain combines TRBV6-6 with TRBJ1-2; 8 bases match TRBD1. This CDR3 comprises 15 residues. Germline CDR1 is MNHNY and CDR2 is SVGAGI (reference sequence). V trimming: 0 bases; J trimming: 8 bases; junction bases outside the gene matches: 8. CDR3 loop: CASSYSAQGVGGYTF. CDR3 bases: TGTGCCAGCAGTTACTCAGCACAGGGGGTTGGGGGCTACACCTTC.

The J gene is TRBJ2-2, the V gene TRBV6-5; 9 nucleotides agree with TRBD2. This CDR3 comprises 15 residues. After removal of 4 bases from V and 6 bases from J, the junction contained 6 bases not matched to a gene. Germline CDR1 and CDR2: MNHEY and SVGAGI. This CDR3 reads CASSSGLAGAGELFF. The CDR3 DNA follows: TGTGCCAGCAGTTCTGGATTAGCGGGAGCCGGGGAGCTGTTTTTT.

CDR3 sequence reads: CASSIGLSGTRETQYF. For the CDR3, the DNA is TGTGCCAGTAGTATAGGGCTGAGCGGGACTAGGGAGACCCAGTACTTC. The V and J genes are TRBV19 and TRBJ2-5; TRBD2 matches at 8 bases. This CDR3 contains 16 residues. From germline, CDR1 is LNHDA and CDR2 SQIVND (reference sequence). The V gene end was trimmed by 1 base and the J gene end by 5 bases; junction bases not matched to a gene: 9.

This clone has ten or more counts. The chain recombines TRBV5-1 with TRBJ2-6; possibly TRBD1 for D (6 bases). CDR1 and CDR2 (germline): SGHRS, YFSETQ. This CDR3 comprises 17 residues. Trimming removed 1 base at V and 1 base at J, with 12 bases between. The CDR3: CASSLNIRGSGANVLTF. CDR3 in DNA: TGCGCCAGCAGCTTGAACATCAGGGGATCTGGGGCCAACGTCCTGACTTTC.